This T cell receptor beta chain was profiled in a study of blood T cells in healthy people across ages. Whole-study results and caveats: The long-lived group displayed more naive CD4+ cells, plus higher diversity, than the aged donors did. Naive T cell percentage strongly correlated with TCR beta diversity. Among T cells, TCR beta diversity per million cells dropped roughly linearly as age rose.

Germline lookup yields CDR1 SGHDT and CDR2 YYEEEE. The CDR3 is 17 residues long. Trimming took 0 bases from V and 5 from J; bases not matched to a gene: 6. The second PCR ran about 7 to 12 cycles with a sample-barcoded 5' primer and J-beta primers. Via MiXCR, TCRdb re-called the 5' RACE reads, giving one row per CDR3 protein. The sample yields about 700,000 distinct CDR3 sequences, roughly 32% seen once. As regards this clonotype: What it binds is unknown. This CDR3 fails to terminate in the conserved phenylalanine or tryptophan, so it likely reflects a read error.

The chain has TRBV5-6 and TRBJ2-2; 11 nucleotides match TRBD2. This TCR derives from an elderly woman in good health. Sequencing was performed on blood. The CDR3 here is CASSLVLAGGMTGELFV. CDR3 nucleotides: TGTGCCAGCAGCTTGGTTCTAGCGGGGGGAATGACCGGGGAGCTGTTTGTT.